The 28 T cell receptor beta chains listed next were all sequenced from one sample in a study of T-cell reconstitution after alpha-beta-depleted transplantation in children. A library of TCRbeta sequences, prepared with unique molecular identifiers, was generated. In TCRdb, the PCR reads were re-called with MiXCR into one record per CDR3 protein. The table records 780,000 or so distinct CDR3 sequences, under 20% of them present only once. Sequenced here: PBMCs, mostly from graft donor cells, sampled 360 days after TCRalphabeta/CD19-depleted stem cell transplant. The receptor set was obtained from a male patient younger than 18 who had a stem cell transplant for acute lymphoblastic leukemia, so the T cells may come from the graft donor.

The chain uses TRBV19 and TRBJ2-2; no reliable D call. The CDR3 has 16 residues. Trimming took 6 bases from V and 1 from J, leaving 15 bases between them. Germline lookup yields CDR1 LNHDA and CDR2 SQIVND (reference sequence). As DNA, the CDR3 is TGTGCCAGTAGAACTCTCTTTAAGGGGAACACCGGGGAGCTGTTTTTT. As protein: CASRTLFKGNTGELFF. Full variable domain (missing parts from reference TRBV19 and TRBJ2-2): DGGITQSPKYLFRKEGQNVTLSCEQNLNHDAMYWYRQDPGQGLRLIYYSQIVNDFQKGDIAEGYSVSREKKESFPLTVTSAQKNPTAFYLCASRTLFKGNTGELFFGEGSRLTVL.

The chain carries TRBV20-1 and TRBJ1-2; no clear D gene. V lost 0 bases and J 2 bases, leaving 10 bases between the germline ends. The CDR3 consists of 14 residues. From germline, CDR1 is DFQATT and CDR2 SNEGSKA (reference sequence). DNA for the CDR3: TGCAGTGCTAGAGATGAAGGGTCGAACTATGGCTACACCTTC. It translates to CSARDEGSNYGYTF.

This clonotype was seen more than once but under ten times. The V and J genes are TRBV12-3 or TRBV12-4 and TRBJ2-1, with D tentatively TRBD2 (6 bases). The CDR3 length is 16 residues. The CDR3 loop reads CAINQVGGIRYNEQFF. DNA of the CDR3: TGTGCTATCAACCAGGTTGGCGGGATAAGGTACAATGAGCAGTTCTTC.

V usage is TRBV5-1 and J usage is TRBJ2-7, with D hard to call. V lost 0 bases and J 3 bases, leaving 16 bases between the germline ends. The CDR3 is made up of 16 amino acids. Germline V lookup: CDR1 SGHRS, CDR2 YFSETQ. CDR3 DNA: TGCGCCAGCAGCTTGGCCGAAGGGTTTGTAGACTACGAGCAGTACTTC. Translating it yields CASSLAEGFVDYEQYF.

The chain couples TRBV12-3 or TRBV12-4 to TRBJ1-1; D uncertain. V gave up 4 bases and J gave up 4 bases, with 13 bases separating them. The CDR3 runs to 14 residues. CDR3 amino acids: CASSSDQTRTEAFF. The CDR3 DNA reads TGTGCCAGCAGTTCAGATCAGACACGCACTGAAGCTTTCTTT.

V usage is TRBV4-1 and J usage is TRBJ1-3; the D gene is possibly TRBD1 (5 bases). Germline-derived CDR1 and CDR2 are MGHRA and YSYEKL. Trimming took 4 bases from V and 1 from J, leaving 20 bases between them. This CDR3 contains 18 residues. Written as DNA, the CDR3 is TGCGCCAGCAGCCCCGGGCGGGGCAGGTTCGCATCTGGAAACACCATATATTTT. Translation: CASSPGRGRFASGNTIYF.

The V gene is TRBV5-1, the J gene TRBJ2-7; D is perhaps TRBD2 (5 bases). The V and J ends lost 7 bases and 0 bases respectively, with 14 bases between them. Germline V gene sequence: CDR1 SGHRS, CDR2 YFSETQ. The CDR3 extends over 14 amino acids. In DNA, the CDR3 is TGCGCCAGCGCTACGGACTCAAGCTCCTACGAGCAGTACTTC. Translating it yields CASATDSSSYEQYF. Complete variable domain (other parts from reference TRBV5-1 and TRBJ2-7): KAGVTQTPRYLIKTRGQQVTLSCSPISGHRSVSWYQQTPGQGLQFLFEYFSETQRNKGNFPGRFSGRQFSNSRSEMNVSTLELGDSALYLCASATDSSSYEQYFGPGTRLTVT.

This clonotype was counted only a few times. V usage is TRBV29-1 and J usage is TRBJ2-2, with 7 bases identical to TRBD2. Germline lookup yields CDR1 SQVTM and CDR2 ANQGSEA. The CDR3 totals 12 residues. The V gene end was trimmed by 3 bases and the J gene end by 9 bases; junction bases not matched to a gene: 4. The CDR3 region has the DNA TGCAGCGTTGAGTCCGGGGGGTGGGAGCTGTTTTTT. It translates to CSVESGGWELFF.

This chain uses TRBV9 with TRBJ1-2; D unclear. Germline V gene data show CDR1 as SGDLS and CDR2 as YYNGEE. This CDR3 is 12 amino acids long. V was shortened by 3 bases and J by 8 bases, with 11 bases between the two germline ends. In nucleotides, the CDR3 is TGTGCCAGCAGCGCCCCCCACGGGGGCTACACCTTC. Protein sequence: CASSAPHGGYTF.

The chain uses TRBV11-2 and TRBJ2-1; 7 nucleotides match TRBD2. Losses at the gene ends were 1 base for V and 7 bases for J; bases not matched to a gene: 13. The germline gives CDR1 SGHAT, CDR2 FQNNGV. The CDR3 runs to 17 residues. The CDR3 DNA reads TGTGCCAGCAGCTTAGGTCCGTTCCAGCGGGAAGGGAATGAGCAGTTCTTC. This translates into CASSLGPFQREGNEQFF.

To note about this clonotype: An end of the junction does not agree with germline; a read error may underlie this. CDR3 protein: CASSLRDRGEYGQYF. The CDR3 DNA is TGTGCCAGCAGCCTCCGGGACAGGGGAGAATACGGGCAGTACTTC. The rearrangement joins TRBV12-3 or TRBV12-4 to TRBJ2-7; 10 nucleotides line up with TRBD1. The CDR3 covers 15 residues.

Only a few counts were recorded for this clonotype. CDR3 protein: CASSILTASETQYF. Written as DNA, the CDR3 is TGTGCCAGCAGCATACTTACAGCGTCCGAGACCCAGTACTTC. The rearrangement links TRBV7-9 to TRBJ2-5; D gene unclear. The CDR3 has 14 residues. CDR1 and CDR2 from the germline V gene are SEHNR and FQNEAQ (reference sequence). Trimming shortened V by 5 bases and J by 5 bases, and 15 bases separated the two germline ends.

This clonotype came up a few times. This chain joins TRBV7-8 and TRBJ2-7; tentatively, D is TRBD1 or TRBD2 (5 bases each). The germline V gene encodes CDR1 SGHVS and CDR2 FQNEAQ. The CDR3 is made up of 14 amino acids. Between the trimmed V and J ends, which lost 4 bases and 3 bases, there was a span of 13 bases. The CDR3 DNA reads TGTGCCAGCAGCTCCCCGGGGCCGATCTACGAGCAGTACTTC. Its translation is CASSSPGPIYEQYF.

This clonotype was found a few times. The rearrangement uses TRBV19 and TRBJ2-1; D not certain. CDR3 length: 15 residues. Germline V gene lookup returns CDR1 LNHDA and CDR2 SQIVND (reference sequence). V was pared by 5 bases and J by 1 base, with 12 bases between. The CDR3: CASSRGSLSYNEQFF. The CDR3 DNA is TGTGCCAGTAGTCGAGGCAGCCTTTCCTACAATGAGCAGTTCTTC.

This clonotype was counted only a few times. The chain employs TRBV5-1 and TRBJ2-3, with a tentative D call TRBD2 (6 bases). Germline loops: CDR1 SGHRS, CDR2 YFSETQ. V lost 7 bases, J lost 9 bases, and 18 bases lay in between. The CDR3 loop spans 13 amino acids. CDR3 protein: CASGGAGLRTQYF. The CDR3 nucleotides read TGCGCCAGCGGCGGGGCGGGACTCCGAACGCAGTATTTT.

The DNA for the CDR3 is TGTGCCAGCAGTTTCCACGCCCCAGACGGGCAGTACTTC. This encodes CASSFHAPDGQYF. The rearrangement joins TRBV12-3 or TRBV12-4 to TRBJ2-7; D is uncertain. The CDR3 runs to 13 residues. V shed 3 bases and J shed 9 bases, with 15 bases lying between them.

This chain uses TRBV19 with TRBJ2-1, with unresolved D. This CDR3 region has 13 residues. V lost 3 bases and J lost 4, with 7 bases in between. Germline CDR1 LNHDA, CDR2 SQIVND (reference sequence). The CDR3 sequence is CASSMPWYNEQFF. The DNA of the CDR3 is TGTGCCAGTAGTATGCCATGGTACAATGAGCAGTTCTTC.

CDR3 amino acids: CASSHQNRQETQYF. In DNA form, the CDR3 reads TGTGCCAGCAGCCACCAGAACAGGCAAGAGACCCAGTACTTC. The chain couples TRBV4-2 to TRBJ2-5, with a weak D call TRBD1 (5 bases). Germline CDR1 reads LGHNA; CDR2 reads YNFKEQ. The V end was cut by 3 bases, the J end by 2 bases, with 10 bases between. The CDR3 covers 14 residues.

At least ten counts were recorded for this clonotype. The CDR3 loop is CASSSGYAYEQYF. For the CDR3, the DNA is TGTGCCAGCAGTTCGGGTTACGCCTACGAGCAGTACTTC. The V call is TRBV12-3 or TRBV12-4, the J call TRBJ2-7; D gene unclear. CDR3 length: 13 residues. Trimming left V 4 bases short and J 2 bases short, with 9 bases between.

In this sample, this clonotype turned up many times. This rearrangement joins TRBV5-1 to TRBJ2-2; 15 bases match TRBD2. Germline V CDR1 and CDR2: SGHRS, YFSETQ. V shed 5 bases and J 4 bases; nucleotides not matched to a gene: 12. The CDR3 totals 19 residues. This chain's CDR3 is CASRSLPGLAGGRTGELFF. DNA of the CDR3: TGCGCCAGCAGGTCACTGCCGGGACTAGCGGGAGGTCGCACCGGGGAGCTGTTTTTT.

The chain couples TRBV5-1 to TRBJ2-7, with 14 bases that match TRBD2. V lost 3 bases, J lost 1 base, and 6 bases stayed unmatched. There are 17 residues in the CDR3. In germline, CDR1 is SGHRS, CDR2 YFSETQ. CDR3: CASSSGLAGARSYEQYF. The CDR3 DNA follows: TGCGCCAGCAGCTCGGGACTAGCGGGAGCGCGGTCCTACGAGCAGTACTTC. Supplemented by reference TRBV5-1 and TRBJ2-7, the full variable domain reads KAGVTQTPRYLIKTRGQQVTLSCSPISGHRSVSWYQQTPGQGLQFLFEYFSETQRNKGNFPGRFSGRQFSNSRSEMNVSTLELGDSALYLCASSSGLAGARSYEQYFGPGTRLTVT.

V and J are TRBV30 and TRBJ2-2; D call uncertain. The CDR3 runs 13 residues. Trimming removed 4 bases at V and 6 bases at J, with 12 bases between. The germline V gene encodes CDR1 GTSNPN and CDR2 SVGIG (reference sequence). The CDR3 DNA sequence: TGTGCCTGGAACCTAGTCGGCGCCGGGGAGCTGTTTTTT. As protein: CAWNLVGAGELFF.

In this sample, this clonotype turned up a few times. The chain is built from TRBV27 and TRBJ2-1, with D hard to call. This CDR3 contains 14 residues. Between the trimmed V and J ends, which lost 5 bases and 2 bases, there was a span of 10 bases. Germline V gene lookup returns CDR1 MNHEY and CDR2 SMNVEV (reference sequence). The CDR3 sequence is CASSLLGPYNEQFF. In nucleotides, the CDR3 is TGTGCCAGCAGTCTCCTGGGCCCCTACAATGAGCAGTTCTTC.

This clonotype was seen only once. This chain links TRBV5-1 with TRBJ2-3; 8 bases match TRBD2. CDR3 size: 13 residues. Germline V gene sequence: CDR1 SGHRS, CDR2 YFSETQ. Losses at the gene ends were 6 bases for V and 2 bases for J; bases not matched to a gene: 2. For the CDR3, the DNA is TGCGCCAGCAAGCGGGAGTACACAGATACGCAGTATTTT. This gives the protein CASKREYTDTQYF.

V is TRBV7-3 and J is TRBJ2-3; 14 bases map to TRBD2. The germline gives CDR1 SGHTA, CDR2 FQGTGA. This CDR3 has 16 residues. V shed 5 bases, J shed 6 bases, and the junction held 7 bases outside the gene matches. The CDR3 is CASSIGLAGGGDTQYF. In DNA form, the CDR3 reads TGTGCCAGCAGCATTGGACTAGCGGGAGGAGGTGATACGCAGTATTTT.

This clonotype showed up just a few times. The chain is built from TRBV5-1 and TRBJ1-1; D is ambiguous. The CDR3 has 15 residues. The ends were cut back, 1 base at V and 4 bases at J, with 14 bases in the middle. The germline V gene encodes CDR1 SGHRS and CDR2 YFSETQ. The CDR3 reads CASSLQEVTSTEAFF. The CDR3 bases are TGCGCCAGCAGCTTGCAGGAGGTGACGAGCACTGAAGCTTTCTTT.

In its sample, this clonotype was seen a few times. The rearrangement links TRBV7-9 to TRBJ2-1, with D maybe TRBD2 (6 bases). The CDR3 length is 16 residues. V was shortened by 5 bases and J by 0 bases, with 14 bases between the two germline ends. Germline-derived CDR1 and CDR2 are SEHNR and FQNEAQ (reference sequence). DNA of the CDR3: TGTGCCAGCAGCCCCCCTAGCGTAACCTCCTACAATGAGCAGTTCTTC. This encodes CASSPPSVTSYNEQFF.

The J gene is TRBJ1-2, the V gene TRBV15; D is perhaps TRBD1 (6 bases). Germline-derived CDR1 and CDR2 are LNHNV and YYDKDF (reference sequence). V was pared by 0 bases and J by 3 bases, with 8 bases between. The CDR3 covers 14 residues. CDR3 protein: CATSRDRGDYGYTF. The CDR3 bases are TGTGCCACCAGCAGAGACAGGGGTGACTATGGCTACACCTTC.